This T cell receptor (beta chain) originates from a study of long-term antiretroviral therapy in people with HIV. Study overall: Earliest sampling preceded the 2015 immediate-ART recommendation by about a decade.

Comment on this clone: What it binds is not known.

Per the germline V gene, CDR1 is LNHNV and CDR2 is YYDKDF (reference sequence). V lost 9 bases and J lost 0; bases outside the gene matches: 15. This CDR3 region has 17 residues. Study-wide results and caveats: The study collected blood between the mid-2000s and the late 2010s, possibly under older ART regimens.

Run at survey level, the immunoSEQ assay was version v3.0. Clones were sequenced by immunoSEQ multiplex PCR, and TCRdb holds only the in-frame ones, with some missing. The sample consists of approximately 24,000 clones, around 88% of them appearing once. This chain uses TRBV15 with TRBJ2-3; 7 bases are a match to TRBD1. Sequenced here: unsorted PBMCs, sampled about 4.3 years after starting antiretroviral therapy. This clonotype originated in a man under 40 with HIV. The CDR3 region is CATRTWDSLTSTDTQYF. CDR3 nucleotides: TGTGCCACTAGGACGTGGGACAGCCTGACTAGCACAGATACGCAGTATTTT.